This entry lists 31 T cell receptor beta chains sequenced from one sample in a study of T cell repertoires in aging, cancer and after chemotherapy. TRB rearrangements spanning V, D and J were amplified using mixed TRB-A/B primers. Using its own MiXCR run on the multiplex PCR reads, TCRdb lists one record per CDR3 protein. The sample has about 3,300 distinct CDR3 sequences, approximately 20% seen once; the top ten hold roughly 19%. TCR beta rearrangements were amplified from peripheral blood genomic DNA. The sequencing sample was made of blood. These receptor sequences come from a human donor with a blood cancer.

This sequence joins TRBV20-1 and TRBJ1-2, with 8 nucleotides matching TRBD1. The CDR3 spans 15 residues. V was clipped by 0 bases and J by 2 bases; unmatched bases: 5. CDR1 is DFQATT, CDR2 SNEGSKA, per germline (reference sequence). The CDR3 region has the DNA TGCAGTGCTAGAGATCCCGGGACAGGAAACTATGGCTACACCTTC. Residues: CSARDPGTGNYGYTF.

This clonotype has just a few counts. V usage is TRBV5-4 and J usage is TRBJ1-1, with a weak D call TRBD1 (5 bases). The CDR3 spans 14 residues. Germline V lookup: CDR1 SGHNT, CDR2 YYREEE (reference sequence). Trimming cost V 1 base and J 3 bases, with 10 bases left between them. The CDR3 sequence is CASSLWGADTEAFF. The CDR3 DNA reads as TGTGCCAGCAGCTTGTGGGGCGCGGACACTGAAGCTTTCTTT. Full variable domain (rest looked up from reference TRBV5-4 and TRBJ1-1): ETGVTQSPTHLIKTRGQQVTLRCSSQSGHNTVSWYQQALGQGPQFIFQYYREEENGRGNFPPRFSGLQFPNYSSELNVNALELDDSALYLCASSLWGADTEAFFGQGTRLTVV.

The V call is TRBV27, the J call TRBJ2-7; 8 nucleotides align to TRBD1. Per the germline V gene, CDR1 is MNHEY and CDR2 is SMNVEV (reference sequence). J lost 7 bases, V lost 7 bases, and 9 bases had no gene match. This CDR3 is built from 13 residues. For the CDR3, the DNA is TGTGCCAGCATCTTTAGGGACAGGTTGGAGCAGTACTTC. Translating gives CASIFRDRLEQYF.

The chain carries TRBV27 and TRBJ2-7, with 10 bases that match TRBD1. Germline V CDR1 and CDR2: MNHEY, SMNVEV (reference sequence). The junction had 7 bases not matched to a gene; V was cut back by 7 bases and J by 4 bases. The CDR3 consists of 14 residues. This CDR3 reads CASKTGGAVYEQYF. DNA of the CDR3: TGTGCCAGCAAGACAGGGGGCGCCGTTTACGAGCAGTACTTC.

A word on this clonotype: A much larger clone is a single base away; this may be a read error. The chain employs TRBV4-2 and TRBJ2-3, with 10 bases that match TRBD1. This CDR3 comprises 17 residues. Germline values: CDR1 LGHNA, CDR2 YNFKEQ. The CDR3 spells CASSPNPTRQGADTQYF. For the CDR3, the DNA is TGCGCCAGCAGCCCGAACCCCACCAGACAGGGGGCGGATACGCAGTATTTT.

To note about this clonotype: This may arise from a read error, as a much more abundant clone is one base away. The chain recombines TRBV20-1 with TRBJ2-1, with no clear D. The CDR3 is 15 amino acids. Germline V CDR1 and CDR2: DFQATT, SNEGSKA (reference sequence). CDR3 bases: TGCAGTGCTAGGTTACTCCTCAGCTCCTACAATGAGCCGTTCTTC. This encodes CSARLLLSSYNEPFF.

By proportion, this clonotype is medium-sized (0.01 to 0.1%). The rearrangement uses TRBV10-3 and TRBJ2-3, with D hard to call. The V end was cut by 5 bases, the J end by 1 base, with 13 bases between. Germline V gives CDR1 ENHRY, CDR2 SYGVKD. The CDR3 runs 15 residues. For the CDR3, the DNA is TGTGCCATCAGTTTGAGGAGTTCGGGCACAGATACGCAGTATTTT. This sequence encodes CAISLRSSGTDTQYF.

By share, this clonotype counts as medium-sized. This rearrangement joins TRBV29-1 to TRBJ2-3; D ambiguous. Per the germline V gene, CDR1 is SQVTM and CDR2 is ANQGSEA. This CDR3 has 13 amino acids. With 1 base removed from V and 3 bases from J, the gap between germline ends came to 8 bases. The CDR3: CSVEVPPTDTQYF. The CDR3 DNA reads as TGCAGCGTTGAAGTCCCACCGACAGATACGCAGTATTTT.

This clonotype came up a few times. The rearrangement uses TRBV5-1 and TRBJ1-2; the D gene is possibly TRBD1 (6 bases). Per the germline V gene, CDR1 is SGHRS and CDR2 is YFSETQ. There are 13 residues in the CDR3. Trimming shortened V by 5 bases and J by 8 bases, and 16 bases separated the two germline ends. The chain's CDR3 is CASSWNTGYGYTF. For the CDR3, the DNA is TGCGCCAGCAGTTGGAATACAGGGTACGGCTACACCTTC.

Sample share makes this clonotype medium-sized. The chain links TRBV19 to TRBJ1-2; D gene uncertain. The V and J ends lost 3 bases and 3 bases respectively, with 5 bases between them. The germline gives CDR1 LNHDA, CDR2 SQIVND (reference sequence). CDR3 length: 12 amino acids. The CDR3 region is CASSISHYGYTF. The CDR3 nucleotides read TGTGCCAGTAGTATCAGCCACTATGGCTACACCTTC.

Sample share makes this clonotype medium-sized. The V gene is TRBV30, the J gene TRBJ1-5, with D maybe TRBD1 (5 bases). CDR1 GTSNPN and CDR2 SVGIG come from the germline V gene (reference sequence). V gave up 0 bases and J gave up 5 bases, with 8 bases separating them. There are 13 residues in the CDR3. The CDR3 sequence: CAWSVRGDQPQHF. In DNA form, the CDR3 reads TGTGCCTGGAGTGTACGGGGGGATCAGCCCCAGCATTTT.

This chain connects TRBV2 to TRBJ1-2, with D perhaps TRBD1 (5 bases). The V end lost 8 bases, the J end lost 1 base, and 14 bases lay between the germline ends. Germline CDR1 and CDR2: SNHLY and FYNNEI. The CDR3 is 14 residues long. The CDR3 is CASHGTEDNYGYTF. The CDR3, as DNA: TGTGCCAGCCACGGGACGGAGGATAACTATGGCTACACCTTC. Full variable domain (remainder filled in from reference TRBV2 and TRBJ1-2): EPEVTQTPSHQVTQMGQEVILRCVPISNHLYFYWYRQILGQKVEFLVSFYNNEISEKSEIFDDQFSVERPDGSNFTLKIRSTKLEDSAMYFCASHGTEDNYGYTFGSGTRLTVV.

The chain uses TRBV28 and TRBJ2-1; D is uncertain. This CDR3 spans 17 amino acids. V shed 4 bases and J shed 0 bases, with 16 bases lying between them. Germline V CDR1 and CDR2: MDHEN, SYDVKM. CDR3: CASSSLKQGSSYNEQFF. CDR3 DNA sequence: TGTGCCAGCAGTTCCCTAAAACAAGGAAGCTCCTACAATGAGCAGTTCTTC.

With regard to this clonotype: It may be a read error: a sequence one base away is much more abundant. This chain connects TRBV20-1 to TRBJ2-7; TRBD1 is a possible D gene (5 bases). The V gene lost 1 base and the J gene lost 2 bases, with 9 bases spanning the gap. The length of the CDR3 is 13 residues. Germline V gene lookup returns CDR1 DFQATT and CDR2 SNEGSKA (reference sequence). CDR3: CSARGWGPYEQYF. Here the CDR3 DNA reads TGCAGTGCTAGAGGGTGGGGCCCCTACGAGCAGTACTTC.

This clonotype is termed medium-sized. This chain links TRBV19 with TRBJ2-1; D possibly corresponds to TRBD2 (6 bases). CDR3 length: 15 residues. Germline loops: CDR1 LNHDA, CDR2 SQIVND (reference sequence). V dropped 1 base and J dropped 9 bases, with 16 bases sitting between them. CDR3 coding DNA: TGTGCCAGTAGTATAGCGGGGGTAAGGTCCGGTGAGCAGTTCTTC. Its translation is CASSIAGVRSGEQFF.

The genes are TRBV10-3 and TRBJ1-1; D uncertain. Deletions cut 0 bases from V and 6 bases from J, with 8 bases between. The germline V gene has CDR1 ENHRY and CDR2 SYGVKD. The CDR3 totals 13 residues. In DNA, the CDR3 is TGTGCCATCAGTGAGTCAGTTGACGCTGAAGCTTTCTTT. The encoded protein is CAISESVDAEAFF.

The table lists this clonotype with a count of one. The genes are TRBV20-1 and TRBJ2-7; TRBD1 matches at 9 bases. Germline lookup yields CDR1 DFQATT and CDR2 SNEGSKA (reference sequence). The J segment lost 3 bases and the V segment lost 4 bases, leaving 7 bases of the junction unmatched. The CDR3 runs 14 residues. The CDR3 loop is CSAINRGRGYEQYF. For the CDR3, the DNA is TGCAGTGCTATTAACAGGGGGCGAGGCTACGAGCAGTACTTC.

This clonotype is medium-sized (0.01 to 0.1%). The V gene is TRBV27, the J gene TRBJ1-2; possibly TRBD1 for D (5 bases). Germline values: CDR1 MNHEY, CDR2 SMNVEV (reference sequence). The CDR3 sequence is 15 residues long. V lost 3 bases and J lost 6, with 17 bases in between. Here the CDR3 reads CASSFYRSGSNGYTF. The CDR3, as DNA: TGTGCCAGCAGTTTCTATCGTTCAGGGAGCAATGGCTACACCTTC.

This clonotype counts as medium-sized. The chain is built from TRBV12-3 or TRBV12-4 and TRBJ2-7; a weak D match, TRBD1 (5 bases). V lost 5 bases to trimming and J lost 4 bases, with 9 bases between them. The CDR3 runs to 12 residues. This chain's CDR3 is CASSPRQYEQYF. The DNA of the CDR3 is TGTGCCAGCAGTCCGAGACAGTACGAGCAGTACTTC.

This clonotype was counted only a few times. This chain uses TRBV4-3 with TRBJ2-7; 7 positions agree with TRBD1. V was clipped by 0 bases and J by 2 bases; unmatched bases: 10. Germline V gene data show CDR1 as LGHNA and CDR2 as YSLEER. The CDR3 totals 17 residues. The CDR3 spells CASSQDRPRQGTYEQYF. As DNA, the CDR3 is TGCGCCAGCAGCCAAGATAGACCCCGACAGGGTACCTACGAGCAGTACTTC.

Of note for this clonotype: Relative to the germline gene, one junction end is altered; a read error may explain this. This rearrangement joins TRBV4-3 to TRBJ2-3; 11 bases line up with TRBD2. The germline gives CDR1 LGHNA, CDR2 YSLEER. CDR3 length equals 18 residues. DNA for the CDR3: TGTGCCAGCAGCCGGAAGGGACTAGCGGATTTACGCACAGATACGCAGTATTTT. This codes for CASSRKGLADLRTDTQYF.

In this sample, this clonotype is medium-sized. J is TRBJ1-2 and V is TRBV18; no reliable D call. V dropped 1 base and J dropped 4 bases, with 10 bases sitting between them. The germline CDR1 and CDR2 sequences are KGHSH and LQKENI. The CDR3 is 14 amino acids. The CDR3 spells CASSPQKDSYGYTF. CDR3 DNA sequence: TGTGCCAGCTCACCACAGAAAGACTCCTATGGCTACACCTTC. Variable domain in full (rest from reference TRBV18 and TRBJ1-2): NAGVMQNPRHLVRRRGQEARLRCSPMKGHSHVYWYRQLPEEGLKFMVYLQKENIIDESGMPKERFSAEFPKEGPSILRIQQVVRGDSAAYFCASSPQKDSYGYTFGSGTRLTVV.

Relative to its sample, this clonotype is medium-sized (0.01 to 0.1%). The gene calls are TRBV12-3 or TRBV12-4 and TRBJ2-7, with D possibly being TRBD1 or TRBD2 (5 bases each). The germline V and J ends were trimmed by 2 bases and 2 bases, with 13 bases remaining between them. This CDR3 region has 15 residues. The CDR3 spells CASSLKGDGAYEQYF. The CDR3 region has the DNA TGTGCCAGCAGTTTAAAAGGGGACGGAGCCTACGAGCAGTACTTC.

Judged by abundance, this clonotype is medium-sized. The J gene is TRBJ2-1, the V gene TRBV20-1, with D perhaps TRBD2 (6 bases). V lost 6 bases and J 2 bases, leaving 14 bases between the germline ends. Germline values: CDR1 DFQATT, CDR2 SNEGSKA (reference sequence). The CDR3 consists of 14 residues. The DNA for the CDR3 is TGCAGTGCCGCCCGTAGCGGACCCTACAATGAGCAGTTCTTC. It yields the protein CSAARSGPYNEQFF.

In DNA form, the CDR3 reads TGTGCCAGCAGTGAATCGGGCGGACAGTTCCCAGATACGCAGTATTTT. The encoded protein is CASSESGGQFPDTQYF. This rearrangement joins TRBV6-5 to TRBJ2-3, with TRBD1 as a possible D gene (6 bases). The CDR3 spans 16 residues. V shed 5 bases and J shed 4 bases, with 19 bases lying between them. CDR1 is MNHEY and CDR2 is SVGAGI in the germline V gene.

This clonotype was detected once. The chain joins TRBV19 to TRBJ1-2, with 10 positions matching TRBD1. Germline trimming cut 3 bases from V and 6 bases from J; bases unmatched to any gene: 4. Looked up from germline, CDR1 is LNHDA and CDR2 is SQIVND (reference sequence). This CDR3 region has 14 residues. As DNA, the CDR3 is TGTGCCAGTAGTATTACCGGGACAGGGGATGGCTACACCTTC. It specifies CASSITGTGDGYTF.

The chain employs TRBV12-3 or TRBV12-4 and TRBJ1-3; D gene unclear. CDR3 length: 14 amino acids. V was shortened by 4 bases and J by 4 bases, with 11 bases between the two germline ends. CDR3 DNA sequence: TGTGCCAGCAGTTATACAGACCAGGGAAACACCATATATTTT. Translating it yields CASSYTDQGNTIYF.

This clonotype was found a few times. The CDR3 here is CSTVGQLGSYEQYF. The CDR3 DNA reads TGCAGCACAGTCGGACAGCTCGGCTCCTACGAGCAGTACTTC. This chain connects TRBV20-1 to TRBJ2-7, with TRBD1 as a possible D gene (6 bases). The CDR3 is 14 residues long. CDR1 is DFQATT and CDR2 is SNEGSKA in the germline V gene (reference sequence).

With regard to this clonotype: This may arise from a read error, as a much more abundant clone is one base away. The rearrangement uses TRBV18 and TRBJ2-2; D may be TRBD1 (6 bases). Germline values: CDR1 KGHSH, CDR2 LQKENI. Trimming shortened V by 3 bases and J by 7 bases, and 9 bases separated the two germline ends. CDR3 length equals 13 residues. The CDR3 reads CASSPQGNGELFF. The CDR3 region has the DNA TGTGCCAGCTCACCTCAGGGGAACGGGGAGCTGTTTTTT.

This clonotype is termed medium-sized. This sequence joins TRBV19 and TRBJ2-4, with D tentatively TRBD1 or TRBD2 (5 bases each). The CDR3 covers 13 residues. V lost 4 bases, J lost 7 bases, and 11 bases lay in between. The germline V gene encodes CDR1 LNHDA and CDR2 SQIVND (reference sequence). Written as DNA, the CDR3 is TGTGCCAGTAGTAGAGGGGTAGAGAACATTCAGTACTTC. This gives the protein CASSRGVENIQYF.

The chain has TRBV5-1 and TRBJ1-1; no clear D gene. Trimming left V 6 bases short and J 4 bases short, with 19 bases between. Germline V lookup: CDR1 SGHRS, CDR2 YFSETQ. The CDR3 has 15 residues. The CDR3 nucleotides read TGCGCCAGCATCCAGGACGGCATCCGAGGCACTGAAGCTTTCTTT. It specifies CASIQDGIRGTEAFF.